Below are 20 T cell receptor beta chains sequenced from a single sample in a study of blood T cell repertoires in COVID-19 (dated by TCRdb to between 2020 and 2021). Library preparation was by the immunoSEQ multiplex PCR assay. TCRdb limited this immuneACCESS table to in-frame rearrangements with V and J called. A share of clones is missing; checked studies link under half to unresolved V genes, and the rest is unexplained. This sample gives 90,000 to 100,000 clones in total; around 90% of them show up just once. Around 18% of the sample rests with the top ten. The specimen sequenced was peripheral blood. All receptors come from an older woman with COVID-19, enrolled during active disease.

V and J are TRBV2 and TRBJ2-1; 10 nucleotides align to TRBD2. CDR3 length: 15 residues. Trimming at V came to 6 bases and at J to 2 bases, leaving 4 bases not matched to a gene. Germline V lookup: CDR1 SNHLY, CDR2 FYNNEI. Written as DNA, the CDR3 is TGTGCCAGCAGGCCGGGACTAGCGACCTACAATGAGCAGTTCTTC. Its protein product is CASRPGLATYNEQFF.

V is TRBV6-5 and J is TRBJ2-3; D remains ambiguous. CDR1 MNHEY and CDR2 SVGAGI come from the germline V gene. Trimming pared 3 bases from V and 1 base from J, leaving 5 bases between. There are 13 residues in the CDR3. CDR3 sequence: CASSYPGTDTQYF. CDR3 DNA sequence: TGTGCCAGCAGTTATCCAGGCACAGATACGCAGTATTTT.

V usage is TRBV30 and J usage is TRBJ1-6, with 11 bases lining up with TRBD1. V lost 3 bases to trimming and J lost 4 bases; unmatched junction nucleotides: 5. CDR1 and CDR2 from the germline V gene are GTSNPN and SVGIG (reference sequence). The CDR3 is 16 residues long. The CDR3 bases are TGTGCCTGGAGAAGGGACAGGGGGACGTATAATTCACCCCTCCACTTT. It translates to CAWRRDRGTYNSPLHF.

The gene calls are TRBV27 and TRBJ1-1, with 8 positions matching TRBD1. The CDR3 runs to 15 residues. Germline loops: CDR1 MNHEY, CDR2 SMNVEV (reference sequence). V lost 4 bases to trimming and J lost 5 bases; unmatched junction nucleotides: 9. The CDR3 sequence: CASSSLTGAGTEAFF. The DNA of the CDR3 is TGTGCCAGCAGTTCCCTGACAGGGGCTGGGACTGAAGCTTTCTTT.

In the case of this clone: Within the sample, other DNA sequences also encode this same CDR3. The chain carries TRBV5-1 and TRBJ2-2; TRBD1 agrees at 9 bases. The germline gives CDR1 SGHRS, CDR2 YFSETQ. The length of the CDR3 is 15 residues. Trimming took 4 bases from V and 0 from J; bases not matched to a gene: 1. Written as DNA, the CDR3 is TGCGCCAGCAGCCGGGACAGGGCGAACACCGGGGAGCTGTTTTTT. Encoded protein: CASSRDRANTGELFF.

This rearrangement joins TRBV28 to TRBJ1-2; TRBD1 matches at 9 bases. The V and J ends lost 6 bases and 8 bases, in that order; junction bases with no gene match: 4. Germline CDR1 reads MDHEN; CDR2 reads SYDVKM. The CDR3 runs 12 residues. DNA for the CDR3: TGTGCCAGCAGAGGGACAGGGAAGGGCTACACCTTC. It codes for CASRGTGKGYTF.

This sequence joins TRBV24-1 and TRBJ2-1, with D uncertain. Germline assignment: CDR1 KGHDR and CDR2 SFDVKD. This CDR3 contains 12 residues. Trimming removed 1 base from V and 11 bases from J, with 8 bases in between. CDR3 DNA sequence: TGTGCCACCAGTGATTTCGCGGATAAGCAGTTCTTC. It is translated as CATSDFADKQFF.

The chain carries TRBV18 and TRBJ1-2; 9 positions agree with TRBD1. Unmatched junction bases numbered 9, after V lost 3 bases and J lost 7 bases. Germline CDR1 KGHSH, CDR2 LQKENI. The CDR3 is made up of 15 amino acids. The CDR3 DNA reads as TGTGCCAGCTCACCGGGGACAGGGCAACTGCTTGGCTACACCTTC. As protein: CASSPGTGQLLGYTF.

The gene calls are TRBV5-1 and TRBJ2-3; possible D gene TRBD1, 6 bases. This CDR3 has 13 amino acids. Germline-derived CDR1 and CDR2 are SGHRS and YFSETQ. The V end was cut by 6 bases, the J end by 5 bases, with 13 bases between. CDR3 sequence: CASTFSGEDTQYF. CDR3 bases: TGCGCCAGCACGTTTTCAGGGGAAGATACGCAGTATTTT.

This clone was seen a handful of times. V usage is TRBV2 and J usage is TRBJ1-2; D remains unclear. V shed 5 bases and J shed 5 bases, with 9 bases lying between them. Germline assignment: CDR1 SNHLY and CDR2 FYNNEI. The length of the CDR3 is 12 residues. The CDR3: CASSPGGYGYTF. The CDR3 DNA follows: TGTGCCAGCAGTCCAGGAGGGTATGGCTACACCTTC.

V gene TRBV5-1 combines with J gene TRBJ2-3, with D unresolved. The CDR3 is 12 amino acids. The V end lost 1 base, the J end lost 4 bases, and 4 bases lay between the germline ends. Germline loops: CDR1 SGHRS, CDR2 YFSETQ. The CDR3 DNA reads TGCGCCAGCAGCTTGTCCTCAGATACGCAGTATTTT. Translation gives CASSLSSDTQYF. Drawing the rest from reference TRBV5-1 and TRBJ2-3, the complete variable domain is KAGVTQTPRYLIKTRGQQVTLSCSPISGHRSVSWYQQTPGQGLQFLFEYFSETQRNKGNFPGRFSGRQFSNSRSEMNVSTLELGDSALYLCASSLSSDTQYFGPGTRLTVL.

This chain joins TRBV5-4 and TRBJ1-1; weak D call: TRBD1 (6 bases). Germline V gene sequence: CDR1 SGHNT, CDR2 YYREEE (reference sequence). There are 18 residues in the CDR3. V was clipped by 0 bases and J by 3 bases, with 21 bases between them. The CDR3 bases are TGTGCCAGCAGCTTGGGCGGCAGGGGTGGTTCTGCGTACACTGAAGCTTTCTTT. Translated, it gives CASSLGGRGGSAYTEAFF.

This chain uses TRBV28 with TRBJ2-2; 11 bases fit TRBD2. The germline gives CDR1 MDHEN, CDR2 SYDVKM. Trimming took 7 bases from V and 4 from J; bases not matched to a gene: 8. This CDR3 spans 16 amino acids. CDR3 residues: CASTLTSGGSTGELFF. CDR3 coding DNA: TGTGCCAGCACTCTAACTAGCGGGGGTAGCACCGGGGAGCTGTTTTTT.

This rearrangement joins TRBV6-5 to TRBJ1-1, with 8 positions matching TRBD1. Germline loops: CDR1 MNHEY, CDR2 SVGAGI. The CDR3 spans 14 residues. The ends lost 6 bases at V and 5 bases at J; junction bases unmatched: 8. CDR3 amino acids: CASSRTGYLTEAFF. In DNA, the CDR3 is TGTGCCAGCAGCCGGACAGGGTATTTGACTGAAGCTTTCTTT.

The CDR3 bases are TGTGCCAGTAGTATAACTAGCGGGGCGGAGACCCAGTACTTC. It is translated as CASSITSGAETQYF. J is TRBJ2-5 and V is TRBV19; the match to TRBD2 covers 10 bases. V was pared by 2 bases and J by 5 bases, with 2 bases of the junction left unmatched. Germline loops: CDR1 LNHDA, CDR2 SQIVND (reference sequence). CDR3 length: 14 amino acids. The full variable domain, rest sourced from reference TRBV19 and TRBJ2-5, is DGGITQSPKYLFRKEGQNVTLSCEQNLNHDAMYWYRQDPGQGLRLIYYSQIVNDFQKGDIAEGYSVSREKKESFPLTVTSAQKNPTAFYLCASSITSGAETQYFGPGTRLLVL.

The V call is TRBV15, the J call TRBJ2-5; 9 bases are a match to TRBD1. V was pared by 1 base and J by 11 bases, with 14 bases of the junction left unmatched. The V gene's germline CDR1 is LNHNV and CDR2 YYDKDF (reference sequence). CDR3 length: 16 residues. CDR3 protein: CATSRVVGTGWPPQYF. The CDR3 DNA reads TGTGCCACCAGCAGAGTTGTTGGGACAGGGTGGCCACCGCAGTACTTC.

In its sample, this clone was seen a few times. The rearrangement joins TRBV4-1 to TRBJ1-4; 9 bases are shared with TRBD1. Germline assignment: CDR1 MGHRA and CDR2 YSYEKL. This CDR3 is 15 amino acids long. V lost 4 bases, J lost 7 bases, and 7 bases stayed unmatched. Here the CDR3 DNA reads TGCGCCAGCAGCCCATTACAGGGGGCGAGTGAAAAACTGTTTTTT. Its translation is CASSPLQGASEKLFF.

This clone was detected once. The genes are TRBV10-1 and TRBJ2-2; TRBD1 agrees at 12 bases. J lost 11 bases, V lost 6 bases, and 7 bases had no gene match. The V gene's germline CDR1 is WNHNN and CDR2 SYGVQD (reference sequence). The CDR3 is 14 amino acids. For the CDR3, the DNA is TGCGCCAGCAGCCGGGACAGGGGGCTTTATGAGCTGTTTTTT. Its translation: CASSRDRGLYELFF.

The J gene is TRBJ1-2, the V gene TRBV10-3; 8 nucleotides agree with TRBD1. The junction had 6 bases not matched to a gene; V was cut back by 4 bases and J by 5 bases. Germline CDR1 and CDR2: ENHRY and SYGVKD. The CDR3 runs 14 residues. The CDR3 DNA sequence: TGTGCCATCAGTGGGACAGGGAGGGGGTATGGCTACACCTTC. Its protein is CAISGTGRGYGYTF.

The CDR3 loop reads CASSFQGQINQPQHF. The DNA for the CDR3 is TGTGCCAGCAGCTTTCAGGGACAAATCAATCAGCCCCAGCATTTT. The rearrangement uses TRBV7-2 and TRBJ1-5, with D tentatively TRBD1 (6 bases). The CDR3 runs to 15 residues. Trimming shortened V by 3 bases and J by 3 bases, and 12 bases separated the two germline ends. Germline V lookup: CDR1 SGHTA, CDR2 FQGNSA.